The rows below give T cell receptor beta chains drawn from one sample of a study of blood T cell repertoires in COVID-19. Data came from immunoSEQ multiplex PCR; TCRdb stores just in-frame clones and leaves some out. The sample gives some 140,000 clones, approximately 80% of which show up once; 12% is in the top ten. Sequencing input: peripheral blood. The receptors originated from a woman aged 55-69 years with COVID-19, enrolled during active disease. Each CDR3 is given with its conserved first and last residue.

TRBV7-6,TRBJ1-1,CASSLAALNTEAFF
TRBV9,TRBJ2-7,CASSVAQNYEQYF
TRBV18,TRBJ1-3,CASSPPGGFSGNTIYF
TRBV3-1/TRBV3-2,TRBJ1-2,CASSQGGSYYGYTF
TRBV9,TRBJ2-1,CASSVLGQVVLDEQFF
TRBV6-4,TRBJ1-5,CASSVGGTAKKNQPQHF
TRBV11-2,TRBJ1-5,CASSLQGYSNQPQHF
TRBV10-2,TRBJ1-6,CASISGTNYNSPLHF
TRBV18,TRBJ1-1,CASSSQGVNTEAFF
TRBV10-3,TRBJ1-1,CAISESGGAVNTEAFF
TRBV19,TRBJ1-2,CASTPGQANYGYTF
TRBV3-1/TRBV3-2,TRBJ2-1,CASSGGLAGNEQFF
TRBV9,TRBJ1-2,CASSVDREGYTF
TRBV20-1,TRBJ1-1,CSASQTGGAFF
TRBV28,TRBJ1-5,CASTSVGEPQHF
TRBV27,TRBJ1-1,CASTLLVGDTEAFF
TRBV19,TRBJ2-2,CASSIPHTGELFF
TRBV6-2/TRBV6-3,TRBJ1-1,CASSYSILTEAFF
TRBV29-1,TRBJ2-5,CSVYGAAQETQYF
TRBV30,TRBJ2-3,CASSLTGKFTDTQYF
TRBV3-1/TRBV3-2,TRBJ1-1,CASSRAGFGNTEAFF
TRBV11-3,TRBJ2-3,CASSVTGVGKTDTQYF
TRBV19,TRBJ2-1,CASSLGLAGDEQFF
TRBV7-9,TRBJ1-2,CASSLVWGNYGYTF
TRBV5-1,TRBJ1-3,CASSFGASSGNTIYF
TRBV19,TRBJ1-2,CASSPTGTGGYGYTF
TRBV3-1/TRBV3-2,TRBJ2-1,CASSLKTAFYNEQFF
TRBV10-3,TRBJ1-2,CAISESAPGQNYGYTF
TRBV30,TRBJ2-5,CAWSRDTQETQYF
TRBV19,TRBJ2-5,CASRKDRGQTQYF
TRBV28,TRBJ2-3,CASSLNSRGNRGDTQYF
TRBV5-4,TRBJ2-1,CASSLGGRSDEQFF
TRBV30,TRBJ2-1,CAWSKKAGGRYSEQFF
TRBV3-1/TRBV3-2,TRBJ2-4,CASSQAGMSIQYF
TRBV9,TRBJ1-5,CASSVGTGGEGQPQHF
TRBV11-2,TRBJ2-2,CASTPLRGRSTGELFF
TRBV2,TRBJ2-7,CASLAGRGRYEQYF
TRBV6-6,TRBJ2-7,CASSSIYEQYF
TRBV5-1,TRBJ1-2,CASSLESRGYTF
TRBV19,TRBJ1-5,CASSRWQGSQPQHF
TRBV7-3,TRBJ1-1,CASSLGTGNTEAFF
TRBV7-3,TRBJ2-1,CASSSLAGGPQNEQFF
TRBV18,TRBJ2-7,CASSPQAGAFSYEQYF